These 21 T cell receptor beta chains came from one sample sequenced in a study of regulatory T cells in long-lasting Graves disease. Assembly of TCR beta libraries relied on iRepertoire HTBI primers together with Arm-PCR of CDR3 regions. TCRdb reprocessed the multiplex PCR reads with MiXCR, giving one entry per CDR3 protein. The data show approximately 540,000 distinct CDR3 sequences, around 11% seen once. Sample time point: newly diagnosed GD, antithyroid drugs for less than 3 months. From RNA extracted from PBMCs, the TCR library was made. These data were also filed under a second study, of T cells in Graves' hyperthyroidism and ophthalmopathy.

This material consisted of peripheral blood mononuclear cells (PBMCs), taken at new diagnosis, from a patient treated with antithyroid drugs. These receptors all come from a woman in her 30s with Graves disease.

This clonotype was seen ten or more times. V is TRBV6-9 and J is TRBJ1-1; D perhaps matches TRBD1 (5 bases). This CDR3 is built from 14 residues. Deletions cut 3 bases from V and 5 bases from J, with 13 bases between. The germline gives CDR1 MNHGY, CDR2 SVAAGI. The CDR3 loop is CASSYDKGRTEAFF. For the CDR3, the DNA is TGTGCCAGCAGTTACGACAAGGGGCGAACTGAAGCTTTCTTT.

This clonotype was observed a few times. The chain couples TRBV6-2 or TRBV6-3 to TRBJ2-7; TRBD2 aligns across 10 bases. Germline-derived CDR1 and CDR2 are MNHEY and SVGEGT. The junction had 11 bases not matched to a gene; V was cut back by 4 bases and J by 2 bases. The CDR3 has 17 amino acids. In DNA, the CDR3 is TGTGCCAGCAGTTTTGGGCTAGCGGGAGTCAGCCCCTACGAGCAGTACTTC. It encodes CASSFGLAGVSPYEQYF.

There are many counts of this clonotype. The chain has TRBV6-1 and TRBJ2-7; unclear D gene. Germline V gene data show CDR1 as MNHNS and CDR2 as SASEGT. Trimming stripped 7 bases from V and 2 bases from J, with 21 bases between. The CDR3 loop spans 16 amino acids. The CDR3 region has the DNA TGTGCCAGCACCGAGAGAAGATCAGTAGCCCCCTACGAGCAGTACTTC. As protein: CASTERRSVAPYEQYF.

The chain recombines TRBV29-1 with TRBJ1-1, with D tentatively TRBD1 (5 bases). The V end lost 7 bases, the J end lost 1 base, and 13 bases lay between the germline ends. The V gene's germline CDR1 is SQVTM and CDR2 ANQGSEA. CDR3 length: 13 residues. CDR3 nucleotide sequence: TGCAGCGCTAGGTCGACAGCGAACACTGAAGCTTTCTTT. It translates to CSARSTANTEAFF.

This clonotype has a count of ten or more. This rearrangement joins TRBV19 to TRBJ2-7, with D perhaps matching TRBD2 (5 bases). This CDR3 has 14 amino acids. The V and J ends lost 4 bases and 7 bases respectively, with 17 bases between them. CDR1 is LNHDA, CDR2 SQIVND, per germline (reference sequence). CDR3 sequence (DNA): TGTGCCAGTAGTACACGAGGGCCTCCCTGGGAGCAGTACTTC. It encodes CASSTRGPPWEQYF.

This clonotype has more than one count but fewer than ten. V is TRBV19 and J is TRBJ2-1; no clear D gene. From germline, CDR1 is LNHDA and CDR2 SQIVND (reference sequence). The CDR3 consists of 14 residues. Between the trimmed V and J ends, which lost 2 bases and 5 bases, there was a span of 10 bases. The CDR3 reads CASSIILDNNEQFF. CDR3 nucleotide sequence: TGTGCCAGTAGTATAATCCTAGACAACAATGAGCAGTTCTTC.

There are many counts of this clonotype. CDR3 nucleotide sequence: TGCAGCGTTGAAGGCAATATGCCCTACAATGAGCAGTTCTTC. It codes for CSVEGNMPYNEQFF. The rearrangement links TRBV29-1 to TRBJ2-1; the D is unclear. Trimming took off 1 base at V and 2 bases at J, with 9 bases between the two ends. This CDR3 has 14 amino acids. Germline V gene data show CDR1 as SQVTM and CDR2 as ANQGSEA.

The table lists this clonotype with many counts. V and J are TRBV5-4 and TRBJ1-2; the D gene is possibly TRBD1 (5 bases). Germline CDR1 and CDR2: SGHNT and YYREEE (reference sequence). Trimming left V 2 bases short and J 4 bases short, with 15 bases between. This CDR3 region has 15 residues. The CDR3 is CASSFPGAGSYGYTF. DNA of the CDR3: TGTGCCAGCAGCTTTCCCGGGGCTGGGAGCTATGGCTACACCTTC.

This clonotype has only a few counts. V and J are TRBV7-9 and TRBJ1-4; a weak D match, TRBD1 (6 bases). Between the trimmed V and J ends, which lost 3 bases and 0 bases, there was a span of 14 bases. Germline V gene sequence: CDR1 SEHNR, CDR2 FQNEAQ (reference sequence). This CDR3 spans 17 amino acids. Here the CDR3 reads CASSFGDRRATNEKLFF. The CDR3 DNA sequence: TGTGCCAGCAGCTTCGGTGACAGGAGGGCAACTAATGAAAAACTGTTTTTT.

This clonotype was seen many times. V gene TRBV29-1 combines with J gene TRBJ2-5; 10 bases match TRBD1. With V trimmed by 6 bases and J by 4 bases, 5 bases remained unmatched. CDR3 length: 13 amino acids. CDR1 is SQVTM and CDR2 is ANQGSEA in the germline V gene. CDR3 protein: CSVGQGVGETQYF. The CDR3 region has the DNA TGCAGCGTCGGACAGGGGGTCGGAGAGACCCAGTACTTC. The whole variable domain, filled in from reference TRBV29-1 and TRBJ2-5, reads SAVISQKPSRDICQRGTSLTIQCQVDSQVTMMFWYRQQPGQSLTLIATANQGSEATYESGFVIDKFPISRPNLTFSTLTVSNMSPEDSSIYLCSVGQGVGETQYFGPGTRLLVL.

A note on this clonotype: The junction does not match germline at one end; this may be a read error. The chain carries TRBV5-5 and TRBJ2-1; D remains ambiguous. CDR3 length: 17 residues. The germline V gene has CDR1 SGHKS and CDR2 YYEKEE (reference sequence). The CDR3 bases are TGCGCCAGCAGCTTTAGTATAGACTTCAACGTTTACAATGAGCAGTTCTTC. Translation: CASSFSIDFNVYNEQFF.

This clonotype was recorded at least ten times. The chain carries TRBV19 and TRBJ1-2, with 9 bases aligning to TRBD1. From germline, CDR1 is LNHDA and CDR2 SQIVND (reference sequence). V lost 5 bases and J lost 7; bases outside the gene matches: 5. The CDR3 runs 13 residues. CDR3 sequence (DNA): TGTGCCAGTAGTTCTGACAGGGGGACTGGCTACACCTTC. Residues: CASSSDRGTGYTF. Together with reference TRBV19 and TRBJ1-2, the CDR3 gives the full variable domain: DGGITQSPKYLFRKEGQNVTLSCEQNLNHDAMYWYRQDPGQGLRLIYYSQIVNDFQKGDIAEGYSVSREKKESFPLTVTSAQKNPTAFYLCASSSDRGTGYTFGSGTRLTVV.

This clonotype has a count of ten or more. The chain carries TRBV5-1 and TRBJ1-5; 9 nucleotides align to TRBD1. Germline-derived CDR1 and CDR2 are SGHRS and YFSETQ. The V and J ends lost 4 bases and 9 bases, in that order; junction bases with no gene match: 11. The length of the CDR3 is 15 residues. CDR3 protein: CASSLLPGQGSPQHF. The DNA of the CDR3 is TGCGCCAGCAGCCTTCTTCCGGGACAGGGATCGCCCCAGCATTTT. The full variable domain, completed using reference TRBV5-1 and TRBJ1-5, is KAGVTQTPRYLIKTRGQQVTLSCSPISGHRSVSWYQQTPGQGLQFLFEYFSETQRNKGNFPGRFSGRQFSNSRSEMNVSTLELGDSALYLCASSLLPGQGSPQHFGDGTRLSIL.

This clonotype showed up many times. The V call is TRBV7-8, the J call TRBJ1-2; D is perhaps TRBD1 (6 bases). Germline V gives CDR1 SGHVS, CDR2 FQNEAQ. The CDR3 covers 14 residues. With 5 bases removed from V and 4 bases from J, the gap between germline ends came to 14 bases. As DNA, the CDR3 is TGTGCCAGCAGCCCCGACAGGTCAGGCTATGGCTACACCTTC. It translates to CASSPDRSGYGYTF.

The genes are TRBV19 and TRBJ1-5; no clear D. Trimming left V 3 bases short and J 0 bases short, with 9 bases between. CDR1 is LNHDA and CDR2 is SQIVND in the germline V gene (reference sequence). This CDR3 is 15 amino acids long. CDR3 amino acids: CASSIRSSSNQPQHF. CDR3 nucleotides: TGTGCCAGTAGTATTAGGTCAAGTAGCAATCAGCCCCAGCATTTT. The full variable domain, in which reference TRBV19 and TRBJ1-5 provide the parts outside the CDR3, is DGGITQSPKYLFRKEGQNVTLSCEQNLNHDAMYWYRQDPGQGLRLIYYSQIVNDFQKGDIAEGYSVSREKKESFPLTVTSAQKNPTAFYLCASSIRSSSNQPQHFGDGTRLSIL.

Ten or more counts support this clonotype. The chain combines TRBV18 with TRBJ1-5; TRBD1 matches at 7 bases. The CDR3 sequence is 15 residues long. Germline CDR1 KGHSH, CDR2 LQKENI. V shed 4 bases and J 5 bases; nucleotides not matched to a gene: 8. CDR3 sequence (DNA): TGTGCCAGCTCACTCCGGCGACAGGGCGATCAGCCCCAGCATTTT. Translating gives CASSLRRQGDQPQHF.

The V call is TRBV28, the J call TRBJ2-1; unclear D gene. This CDR3 comprises 13 residues. Germline CDR1 and CDR2: MDHEN and SYDVKM. Trimming stripped 4 bases from V and 8 bases from J, with 12 bases between. The CDR3 bases are TGTGCCAGCAGTTCCCCGGTGATGGATGAGCAGTTCTTC. This encodes CASSSPVMDEQFF.

This clonotype was counted at least ten times. This chain links TRBV30 with TRBJ1-4; TRBD1 agrees at 8 bases. Germline CDR1 GTSNPN, CDR2 SVGIG (reference sequence). Losses at the gene ends were 8 bases for V and 7 bases for J; bases not matched to a gene: 9. The CDR3 extends over 13 amino acids. The CDR3 nucleotides read TGTGCCGTAAATCTAGACAGGGGTGAAAAACTGTTTTTT. Translated: CAVNLDRGEKLFF.

This clonotype came up many times. The chain uses TRBV7-9 and TRBJ2-5, with 9 bases that match TRBD1. Germline values: CDR1 SEHNR, CDR2 FQNEAQ (reference sequence). Trimming cost V 5 bases and J 3 bases; bases outside gene matches: 4. CDR3 length: 14 amino acids. The CDR3, as DNA: TGTGCCAGCAGCCATGGACAGGGGAAAGAGACCCAGTACTTC. Translating gives CASSHGQGKETQYF.

Ten or more counts support this clonotype. The CDR3 DNA reads TGTGCCAGCAGCTTGGAACGGGGGCATGAGCAGTTCTTC. It is translated as CASSLERGHEQFF. This chain uses TRBV11-2 with TRBJ2-1; D might be TRBD1 or TRBD2, each matching 6 bases. This CDR3 has 13 residues. V was pared by 3 bases and J by 8 bases, with 11 bases between. Germline V gene sequence: CDR1 SGHAT, CDR2 FQNNGV.

This clonotype has ten or more counts. The chain combines TRBV4-2 with TRBJ2-1, with TRBD2 identical over 7 bases. V lost 6 bases to trimming and J lost 7 bases; unmatched junction nucleotides: 9. Per the germline V gene, CDR1 is LGHNA and CDR2 is YNFKEQ. This CDR3 contains 14 residues. CDR3 in amino acids: CASSHGLGANEQFF. DNA of the CDR3: TGTGCCAGCAGTCACGGACTAGGGGCGAATGAGCAGTTCTTC.